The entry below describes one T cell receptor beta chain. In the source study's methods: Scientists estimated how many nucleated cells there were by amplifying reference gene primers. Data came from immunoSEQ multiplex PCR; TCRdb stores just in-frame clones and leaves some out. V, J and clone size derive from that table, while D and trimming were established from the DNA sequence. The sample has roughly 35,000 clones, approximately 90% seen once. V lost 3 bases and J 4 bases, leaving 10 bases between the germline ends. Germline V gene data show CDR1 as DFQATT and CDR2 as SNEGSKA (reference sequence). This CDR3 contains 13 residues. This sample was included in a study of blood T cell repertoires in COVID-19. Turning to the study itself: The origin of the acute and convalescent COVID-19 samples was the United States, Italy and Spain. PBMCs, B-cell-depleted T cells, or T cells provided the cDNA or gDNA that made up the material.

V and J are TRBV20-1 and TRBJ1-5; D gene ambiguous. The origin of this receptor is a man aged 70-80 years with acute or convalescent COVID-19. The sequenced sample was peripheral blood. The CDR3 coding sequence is TGCAGTGCTAGTCAACTAGGAAATCAGCCCCAGCATTTT. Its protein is CSASQLGNQPQHF.